The sequence of this T cell receptor (beta chain) was determined in a study of CD8 T cells in Susac syndrome. Random hexamers primed reverse transcription of about 0.45 to 1 ug RNA. In TCRdb, the immunoSEQ multiplex PCR reads were re-called with MiXCR into one record per CDR3 protein. The repertoire includes 200,000 or so distinct CDR3 sequences, nearly 95% of them detected once, and around 0.085% sits in the top ten. Germline V lookup: CDR1 SEHNR, CDR2 FQNEAQ (reference sequence). With V trimmed by 8 bases and J by 5 bases, 6 bases remained unmatched. CDR3 size: 14 residues. The multiple sclerosis control cohort comprised treatment-naive individuals presenting with stable or active relapsing-remitting disease.

The chain uses TRBV7-9 and TRBJ2-1; 10 bases map to TRBD2. The clonotype was recovered from a human donor with multiple sclerosis. Material for sequencing was CD4+ T cells from PBMCs. Here the CDR3 DNA reads TGTGCCAGCTGGGCCCTAGCGGGAGACAATGAGCAGTTCTTC. This sequence encodes CASWALAGDNEQFF.